This TCR beta chain was sequenced in a study of T cells after yellow fever vaccination. TCRdb re-analysed the 5' RACE reads in MiXCR, keeping a single row per CDR3 protein. In the table there are 250,000 to 400,000 distinct CDR3 sequences, over 3.5% of which are singletons. The CDR3 has 17 residues. Germline V gene data show CDR1 as LGHNT and CDR2 as FRNRAP. J gave up 3 bases and V 4 bases, and 12 bases lay outside the gene matches. Specimen: PBMCs, collected 5 days after the yellow fever booster vaccination. This chain connects TRBV12-5 to TRBJ2-1; 7 nucleotides match TRBD2. The TCR originated in a man aged 18 to 29 who received the YFV17D yellow fever vaccine. DNA of the CDR3: TGTGCTAGTGGTTCCCACATGACTAGCCCTTTCTACAATGAGCAGTTCTTC. Translation gives CASGSHMTSPFYNEQFF.